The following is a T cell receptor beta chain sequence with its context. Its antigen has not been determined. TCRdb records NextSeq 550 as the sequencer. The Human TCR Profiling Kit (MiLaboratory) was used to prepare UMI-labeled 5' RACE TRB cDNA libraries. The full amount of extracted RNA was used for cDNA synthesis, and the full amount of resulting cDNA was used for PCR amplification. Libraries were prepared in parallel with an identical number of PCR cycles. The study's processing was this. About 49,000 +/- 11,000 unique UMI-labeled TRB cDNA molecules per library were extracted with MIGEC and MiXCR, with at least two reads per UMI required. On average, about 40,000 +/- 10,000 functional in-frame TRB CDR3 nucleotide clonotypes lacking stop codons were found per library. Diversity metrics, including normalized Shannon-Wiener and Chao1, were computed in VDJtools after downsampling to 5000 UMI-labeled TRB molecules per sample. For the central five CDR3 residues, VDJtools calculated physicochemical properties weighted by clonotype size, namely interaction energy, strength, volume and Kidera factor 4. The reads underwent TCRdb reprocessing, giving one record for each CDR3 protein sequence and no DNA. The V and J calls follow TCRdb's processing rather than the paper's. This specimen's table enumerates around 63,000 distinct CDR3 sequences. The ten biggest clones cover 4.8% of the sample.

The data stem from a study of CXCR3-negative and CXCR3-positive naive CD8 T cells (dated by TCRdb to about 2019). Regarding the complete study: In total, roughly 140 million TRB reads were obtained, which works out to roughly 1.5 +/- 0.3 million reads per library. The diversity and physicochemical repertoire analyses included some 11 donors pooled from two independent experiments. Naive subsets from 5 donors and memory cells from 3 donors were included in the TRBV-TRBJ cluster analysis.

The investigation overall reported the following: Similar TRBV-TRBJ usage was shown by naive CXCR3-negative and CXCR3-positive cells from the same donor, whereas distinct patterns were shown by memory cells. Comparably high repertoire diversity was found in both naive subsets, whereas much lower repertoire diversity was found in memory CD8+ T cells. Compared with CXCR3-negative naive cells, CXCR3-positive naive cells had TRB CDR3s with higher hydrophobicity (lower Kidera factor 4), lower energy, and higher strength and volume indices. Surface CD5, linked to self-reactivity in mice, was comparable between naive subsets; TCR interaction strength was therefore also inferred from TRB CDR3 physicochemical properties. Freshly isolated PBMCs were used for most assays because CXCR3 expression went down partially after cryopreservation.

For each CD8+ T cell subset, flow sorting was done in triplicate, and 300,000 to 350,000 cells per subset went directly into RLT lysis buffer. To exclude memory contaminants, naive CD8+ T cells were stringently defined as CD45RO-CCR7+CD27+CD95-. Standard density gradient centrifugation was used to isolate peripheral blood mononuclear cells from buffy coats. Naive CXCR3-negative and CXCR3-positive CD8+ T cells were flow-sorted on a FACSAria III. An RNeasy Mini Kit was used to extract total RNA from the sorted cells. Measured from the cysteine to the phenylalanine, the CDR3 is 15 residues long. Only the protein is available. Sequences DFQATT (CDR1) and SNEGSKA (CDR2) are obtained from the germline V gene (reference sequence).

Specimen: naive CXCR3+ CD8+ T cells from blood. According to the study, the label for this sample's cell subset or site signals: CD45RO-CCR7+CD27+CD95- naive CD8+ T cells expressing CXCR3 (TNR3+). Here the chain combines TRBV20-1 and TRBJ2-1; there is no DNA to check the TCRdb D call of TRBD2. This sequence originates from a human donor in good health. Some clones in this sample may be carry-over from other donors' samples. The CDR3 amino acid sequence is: CSARELAGAPHEQFF.